The source of this TCR beta chain is a study of blood T cell repertoires in COVID-19. Study summary: Samples of COVID-19 (acute and convalescent) were obtained from the United States, Italy and Spain. T cells, B-cell-depleted T cells, or PBMCs provided the cDNA or gDNA that served as material.

Germline V gene data show CDR1 as SGDLS and CDR2 as YYNGEE. The length of the CDR3 is 16 residues. Trimming took off 0 bases at V and 1 base at J, with 13 bases between the two ends. In the source study's methods: Scientists estimated how many nucleated cells there were by amplifying reference gene primers. Libraries were prepared by immunoSEQ multiplex PCR; TCRdb keeps only in-frame clonotypes and omits some of them. V and J calls and clone size are given by that table; D and trimming were obtained from the DNA. The sample holds roughly 200,000 clones, approximately 83% seen once. The clonotype was recovered from a middle-aged woman with COVID-19, enrolled during active disease. The specimen sequenced was peripheral blood. The rearrangement joins TRBV9 to TRBJ1-1; no definite D call. DNA of the CDR3: TGTGCCAGCAGCGTAGTGGCAAGAAAATCGAACACTGAAGCTTTCTTT. It is translated as CASSVVARKSNTEAFF.